This TCR beta chain is from a study of identical twins. Study results and caveats: Within cord blood, abundant beta clonotypes carried fewer insertions, but memory repertoires showed no such trend.

After template switching added a universal primer site, the resulting cDNA carried unique molecular identifiers. One entry per CDR3 protein results from TCRdb running MiXCR on the 5' RACE reads. In the table there are 200,000 to 250,000 distinct CDR3 sequences, approximately 11% of which are singletons. Healthy Caucasians were all of the donors. This clonotype appeared once. What it recognizes is unknown. The CDR3 consists of 20 residues. CDR1 is MNHEY and CDR2 is SVGEGT in the germline V gene. J was trimmed by 0 bases and V by 2 bases; bases with no gene match: 8. The same data also contributed to another study, on yellow fever vaccine responses in identical twins.

The TCR was taken from a woman younger than 30 in good health. The genes are TRBV6-2 or TRBV6-3 and TRBJ2-1, with 15 bases fitting TRBD2. The specimen was memory (CD45RO+) T cells sorted from blood. This CDR3 reads CASSYPGLAGGRSSYNEQFF. CDR3 nucleotides: TGTGCCAGCAGTTACCCCGGACTAGCGGGAGGGCGGAGCTCCTACAATGAGCAGTTCTTC.